In this sample, the clone carrying this T cell receptor (beta chain) turned up once. Its target is not known. Germline and genes: mouse. Time point: mouse harvest day 14 after allogeneic transplant. Tail vein injection delivered 10^7 T-cell-depleted bone marrow cells and 10^6 splenic CD5+ T cells. The sample belongs to a study of tissue T cells after allogeneic stem cell transplantation. Study-wide results and caveats: TCR repertoires tracked anatomic similarity, regardless of disease or transplant status. Which tissue TCRs were alloreactive or antigen-specific was not determined. Some clones might be persisting host cells.

TCRbeta CDR3 was sequenced at survey depth with template counts. The method was immunoSEQ multiplex PCR; TCRdb's version includes in-frame clones alone and lacks a portion of them. The table records fewer than 9,000 clones, roughly a third of them present only once. What was sequenced was skin. This TCR was recovered from a female BALB/c mouse given C57BL/6 T cells with graft-versus-host disease after an allogeneic hematopoietic cell transplant.

The sequenced CDR3 bases are TGTGCCAGCAGTCGGACATATTCTGGAAATACGCTCTAT. Protein: CASSRTYSGNTLY. The CDR3 reads in full as CASSRTYSGNTLYF. V is TRBV26 and J is TRBJ1-3; TRBD1 is a possible D gene (5 bases). The read comes to an end 1 residue before the CDR3 does, leaving the germline J gene to fill in the end. Germline CDR1 KGHPV, CDR2 FQNQEV (reference sequence). V lost 4 bases and J lost 0, with 7 bases in between. The CDR3 contains 14 residues.